The rows below give T cell receptor beta chains drawn from one sample of a study of cytomegalovirus exposure and HLA in healthy donors. Clones were sequenced by immunoSEQ multiplex PCR, and TCRdb holds only the in-frame ones, with some missing. The repertoire consists of 90,000 to 110,000 clones, with over 70% occurring once and the leading ten covering around 2.1%. Sequenced material: PBMCs. The receptor set was obtained from a man under 40 in good health and CMV-seronegative. CDR3s include the opening cysteine and the closing phenylalanine or tryptophan. D genes are given only for firm matches. Size is stated for part of the rows, as once, few or many counts, or as a class when the clone is expanded.

TRBJ1-1,NA,once,TRBV7-2,TGTGCCAGCAGCTCCGGGACAAGGGGCAAAACTGAAGCTTTCTTT,CASSSGTRGKTEAFF
TRBJ2-1,NA,NA,TRBV4-3,TGCGCCAGCAGCCTCCAGGTTGACCGGACCTACAATGAGCAGTTCTTC,CASSLQVDRTYNEQFF
TRBJ1-1,TRBD1,NA,TRBV4-1,TGCGCCAGCAGCGCCCGACCGGGACAGGAAAACACTGAAGCTTTCTTT,CASSARPGQENTEAFF
TRBJ2-3,TRBD1,NA,TRBV10-3,TGTGCCATTACCGTCACAGGGGCAGGATCAGATACGCAGTATTTT,CAITVTGAGSDTQYF
TRBJ2-1,NA,NA,TRBV19,TGTGCCAGTAGTAGAGCGAGTGGGTGGATCGATGAGCAGTTCTTC,CASSRASGWIDEQFF
TRBJ2-2,NA,NA,TRBV6-1,TGTGCCAGCAGTGCGGACACCCTCGCCGGGGAGCTGTTTTTT,CASSADTLAGELFF
TRBJ1-2,TRBD1,NA,TRBV4-2,TGTGCCAGCAGCCCACCGGGACAGGGTTTGAATGGCTACACCTTC,CASSPPGQGLNGYTF
TRBJ1-1,NA,NA,TRBV19,TGTGCCAGTAGTATTTTAGCCCGGCGGAACACTGAAGCTTTCTTT,CASSILARRNTEAFF
TRBJ2-7,NA,once,TRBV5-1,TGCGCCAGCAGCCTCCAGCGGAGCCCGTTAGGGGAGCAGTACTTC,CASSLQRSPLGEQYF
TRBJ1-5,NA,NA,TRBV7-2,TGTGCCAGCAGCCCCCAGTGGGGGGTCAATCAGCCCCAGCATTTT,CASSPQWGVNQPQHF
TRBJ1-1,NA,NA,TRBV7-9,TGTGCCAGCAGCCCAAGGCAGCAGGACACTGAAGCTTTCTTT,CASSPRQQDTEAFF
TRBJ1-1,NA,NA,TRBV30,TGTGCCTGGAGTGTACGGGGGATCTCATCTGAAGCTTTCTTT,CAWSVRGISSEAFF
TRBJ1-2,NA,few,TRBV4-1,TGCGCCAGCAGCCAACTAGGACAGCTTCTGATCGGCTACACCTTC,CASSQLGQLLIGYTF
TRBJ1-4,TRBD1,NA,TRBV7-2,TGTGCCAGCAGCCGAGACAGGGGGCGACAGGAAAAACTGTTTTTT,CASSRDRGRQEKLFF
TRBJ1-1,NA,NA,TRBV9,TGTGCCAGCAGCCCCGGGACACTGCTTAACACTGAAGCTTTCTTT,CASSPGTLLNTEAFF
TRBJ2-7,NA,once,TRBV7-2,TGTGCCAGCAGTCGTTCCTACGAGCAGTACTTC,CASSRSYEQYF
TRBJ1-1,NA,NA,TRBV5-1,TGCGCCAGCAGCGGAGAGCGTAGTGAAGCTTTCTTT,CASSGERSEAFF
TRBJ1-4,TRBD1,NA,TRBV5-1,TGCGCCAGCAGCCCGGGACAGGGGGGAGCAACTAATGAAAAACTGTTTTTT,CASSPGQGGATNEKLFF
TRBJ2-1,TRBD2,NA,TRBV5-1,TGCGCCAGCAGCCTTAGCGGGCTCTCCTACAATGAGCAGTTCTTC,CASSLSGLSYNEQFF
TRBJ2-3,TRBD2,NA,TRBV7-2,TGTGCCAGCAACTTAAGACCGAGCGGGGCCCGCACAGATACGCAGTATTTT,CASNLRPSGARTDTQYF
TRBJ2-6,TRBD1,NA,TRBV6-5,TGTGCCAGCGGGACAGGGGGTGGTGGGGCCAACGTCCTGACTTTC,CASGTGGGGANVLTF
TRBJ2-1,TRBD1,NA,TRBV7-9,TGTGCCAGCAGCAAGGACGACAGGGATAATCGCGATGAGCAGTTCTTC,CASSKDDRDNRDEQFF
TRBJ1-4,NA,NA,TRBV6-5,TGTGCCAGCAGTTACTCGAGTAGGGGTAGAGAAAAACTGTTTTTT,CASSYSSRGREKLFF
TRBJ1-1,NA,NA,TRBV30,TGTGCCTGGAGCGAAACCCCGGGGAGGGTTGAAGCTTTCTTT,CAWSETPGRVEAFF
TRBJ1-1,NA,NA,TRBV7-3,TGTGCCAGCAGCCTATCACCCGGGGGGGCTGAAGCTTTCTTT,CASSLSPGGAEAFF
TRBJ1-2,NA,NA,TRBV9,TGTGCCAGCAGCAACCCGGGGGGAGACGGCTACACCTTC,CASSNPGGDGYTF
TRBJ2-7,NA,few,TRBV5-1,TGCGCCAGCAGCCCCCGGCGACAGTCCCTGGACTACGAGCAGTACTTC,CASSPRRQSLDYEQYF
TRBJ2-3,TRBD1,NA,TRBV9,TGTGCCAGCAGCGACGGACAGGGCGCAGATACGCAGTATTTT,CASSDGQGADTQYF
TRBJ2-3,TRBD2,NA,TRBV7-6,TGTGCCAGCAGCTCGACTAGCGGGCAGGAACAGGGAAGCACAGATACGCAGTATTTT,CASSSTSGQEQGSTDTQYF
TRBJ1-5,NA,NA,TRBV5-8,TGTGCCAGCAGCTTGACAGCTAATCAGCCCCAGCATTTT,CASSLTANQPQHF
TRBJ1-2,NA,NA,TRBV29-1,TGCAGCGGGGTGTCCGGGGAGGATCGCTACACCTTC,CSGVSGEDRYTF
TRBJ2-7,NA,NA,TRBV28,TGTGCCGCATCAGGATTAAGGCGAGAGCAGTACTTC,CAASGLRREQYF
TRBJ2-3,NA,NA,TRBV5-1,TGCGCCAGCAGCTTGGGCCAGGGGCGGGCAACCGGAGAGACAGATACGCAGTATTTT,CASSLGQGRATGETDTQYF
TRBJ2-7,TRBD2,NA,TRBV27,TGTGCCAGCAGTTTCCCCCTGGGAGCGGGAATGTCCTACGAGCAGTACTTC,CASSFPLGAGMSYEQYF
TRBJ1-1,NA,few,TRBV5-4,TGTGCCAGCAGCCTGGCCGGGAACACTGAAGCTTTCTTT,CASSLAGNTEAFF
TRBJ2-6,NA,NA,TRBV5-8,TGTGCCAGCAGCTTGGGGTCAGGACAGCTCTACTCTGGGGCCAACGTCCTGACTTTC,CASSLGSGQLYSGANVLTF
TRBJ2-5,NA,NA,TRBV6-1,TGTGCCAGCAGTGAAGAGACCGGGGGGACCCAGTACTTC,CASSEETGGTQYF